The rows below give T cell receptor beta chains drawn from one sample of a study of neurological immune-mediated disorders. Each CDR3 protein gets one entry after TCRdb re-called the 5' RACE reads with MiXCR. The sample shows over 25,000 distinct CDR3 sequences, about 1.6% of them seen only once. What was sequenced was PBMCs. The receptors derive from a woman between 25 and 40 years old with multiple sclerosis. The CDR3 runs from the conserved cysteine through the conserved F or W. A D gene is named only where the DNA matches it firmly. Each size is once, few, many or a size class.

D: -
J: TRBJ2-7
size: many
V: TRBV29-1
CDR3: CSVEERGRGSYEQYF
DNA: TGCAGCGTTGAAGAAAGGGGCAGGGGCTCCTACGAGCAGTACTTC

D: -
J: TRBJ2-2
size: many
V: TRBV4-3
CDR3: CASSLGLANTGELFF
DNA: TGCGCCAGCAGCCTGGGACTTGCGAACACCGGGGAGCTGTTTTTT

D: -
J: TRBJ1-1
size: many
V: TRBV20-1
CDR3: CSASVSEAFF
DNA: TGCAGTGCTAGTGTCTCCGAAGCTTTCTTT

D: TRBD2
J: TRBJ2-5
size: many
V: TRBV5-1
CDR3: CASSQRGAQETQYF
DNA: TGCGCCAGCAGCCAGCGGGGGGCCCAAGAGACCCAGTACTTC

D: -
J: TRBJ1-2
size: many
V: TRBV20-1
CDR3: CSASGQSYGYTF
DNA: TGCAGTGCGTCAGGGCAGAGCTATGGCTACACCTTC

D: -
J: TRBJ1-2
size: many
V: TRBV12-3/TRBV12-4
CDR3: CASRGGNYGYTF
DNA: TGTGCCAGCAGGGGCGGTAACTATGGCTACACCTTC

D: -
J: TRBJ2-5
size: many
V: TRBV20-1
CDR3: CSAPEQGGETQYF
DNA: TGCAGTGCTCCTGAACAGGGTGGAGAGACCCAGTACTTC

D: -
J: TRBJ1-6
size: many
V: TRBV20-1
CDR3: CSAGRESSPLHF
DNA: TGCAGTGCAGGCAGGGAAAGTTCACCCCTCCACTTT

D: -
J: TRBJ1-1
size: many
V: TRBV4-3
CDR3: CASSQDRPASYTEAFF
DNA: TGCGCCAGCAGCCAAGATCGGCCGGCCAGCTACACTGAAGCTTTCTTT

D: TRBD1
J: TRBJ1-1
size: many
V: TRBV7-2
CDR3: CASSLQTGGMGTEAFF
DNA: TGTGCCAGCAGCTTACAGACAGGGGGAATGGGCACTGAAGCTTTCTTT

D: -
J: TRBJ2-1
size: many
V: TRBV9
CDR3: CASSVAWGKDEQFF
DNA: TGTGCCAGCAGCGTAGCATGGGGGAAGGATGAGCAGTTCTTC

D: -
J: TRBJ2-2
size: many
V: TRBV6-2/TRBV6-3
CDR3: CAIRRSNTGELFF
DNA: TGTGCCATCCGTAGGTCGAACACCGGGGAGCTGTTTTTT

D: -
J: TRBJ2-3
size: many
V: TRBV9
CDR3: CASSVAWGERAQYF
DNA: TGTGCCAGCAGCGTAGCTTGGGGGGAAAGGGCGCAGTATTTT

D: -
J: TRBJ2-3
size: many
V: TRBV29-1
CDR3: CSARDVITDTQYF
DNA: TGCAGCGCTCGGGACGTCATCACAGATACGCAGTATTTT

D: TRBD2
J: TRBJ2-1
size: many
V: TRBV5-1
CDR3: CASSLISGSSYNEQFF
DNA: TGCGCCAGCAGCTTGATAAGCGGGAGCTCCTACAATGAGCAGTTCTTC

D: -
J: TRBJ1-1
size: many
V: TRBV6-5
CDR3: CASSYKTTAEAFF
DNA: TGTGCCAGCAGTTATAAAACGACAGCTGAAGCTTTCTTT

D: TRBD1
J: TRBJ1-1
size: many
V: TRBV6-4
CDR3: CASSATGGGTEAFF
DNA: TGTGCCAGCAGCGCTACAGGGGGAGGGACTGAAGCTTTCTTT

D: TRBD1
J: TRBJ2-1
size: many
V: TRBV7-2
CDR3: CASSLVGTGDTSEQFF
DNA: TGTGCCAGCAGCTTAGTAGGGACAGGGGACACAAGTGAGCAGTTCTTC

D: TRBD1
J: TRBJ2-7
size: many
V: TRBV7-9
CDR3: CASSFRQGDVGYEQYF
DNA: TGTGCCAGCAGCTTCAGACAGGGGGACGTGGGCTACGAGCAGTACTTC

D: -
J: TRBJ2-1
size: many
V: TRBV12-3/TRBV12-4
CDR3: CASKLQGRDEQFF
DNA: TGTGCCAGCAAACTTCAGGGAAGGGATGAGCAGTTCTTC

D: -
J: TRBJ2-5
size: many
V: TRBV12-3/TRBV12-4
CDR3: CASSPPGGSWETQYF
DNA: TGTGCCAGCAGCCCCCCTGGCGGCTCATGGGAGACCCAGTACTTC

D: -
J: TRBJ2-4
size: many
V: TRBV19
CDR3: CASSQGADIQYF
DNA: TGTGCCAGTAGTCAGGGCGCTGACATTCAGTACTTC

D: -
J: TRBJ2-7
size: many
V: TRBV20-1
CDR3: CSARGVVGTPPYEQYF
DNA: TGCAGTGCTAGAGGTGTGGTTGGGACTCCGCCATACGAGCAGTACTTC

D: -
J: TRBJ1-2
size: many
V: TRBV6-5
CDR3: CASSYSGAYGYTF
DNA: TGTGCCAGCAGTTACTCGGGGGCCTATGGCTACACCTTC

D: TRBD1
J: TRBJ2-7
size: many
V: TRBV10-3
CDR3: CAITMGQGGYEQYF
DNA: TGTGCCATCACCATGGGACAGGGTGGCTACGAGCAGTACTTC

D: TRBD1
J: TRBJ2-1
size: many
V: TRBV2
CDR3: CADSGTGGDEQFF
DNA: TGTGCCGACTCCGGGACAGGGGGGGATGAGCAGTTCTTC

D: TRBD1
J: TRBJ2-7
size: once
V: TRBV10-2
CDR3: CASRQTGAYEQYF
DNA: TGCGCCAGCAGGCAGACAGGGGCCTACGAGCAGTACTTC

D: -
J: TRBJ1-1
size: many
V: TRBV7-9
CDR3: CASSVTDVTEAFF
DNA: TGTGCCAGCAGCGTCACAGATGTCACTGAAGCTTTCTTT

D: -
J: TRBJ1-1
size: many
V: TRBV7-9
CDR3: CASSLALGRTEAFF
DNA: TGTGCCAGCAGCTTAGCGCTTGGGAGGACTGAAGCTTTCTTT

D: TRBD2
J: TRBJ2-3
size: few
V: TRBV6-6
CDR3: CASSSPGGGGSDTQYF
DNA: TGTGCCAGCAGTTCTCCCGGTGGGGGGGGGTCAGATACGCAGTATTTT

D: TRBD1
J: TRBJ1-1
size: many
V: TRBV7-2
CDR3: CASSLGSGTGVTEAFF
DNA: TGTGCCAGCAGCTTAGGTTCTGGGACAGGTGTCACTGAAGCTTTCTTT

D: TRBD1
J: TRBJ2-7
size: many
V: TRBV7-6
CDR3: CASSLGATGEEGYEQYF
DNA: TGTGCCAGCAGCTTAGGGGCCACAGGGGAAGAGGGTTACGAGCAGTACTTC

D: TRBD1
J: TRBJ2-4
size: many
V: TRBV10-3
CDR3: CAISSPGQGINIQYF
DNA: TGTGCCATCAGTTCGCCGGGACAGGGTATAAACATTCAGTACTTC

D: TRBD1
J: TRBJ2-7
size: many
V: TRBV7-2
CDR3: CASRTGSYEQYF
DNA: TGTGCCAGCAGGACAGGGAGCTACGAGCAGTACTTC

D: -
J: TRBJ1-4
size: many
V: TRBV20-1
CDR3: CSARGLGSQTTNEKLFF
DNA: TGCAGTGCTAGAGGATTGGGGAGTCAGACAACTAATGAAAAACTGTTTTTT

D: -
J: TRBJ1-2
size: many
V: TRBV5-1
CDR3: CASSLNSELNGGYTF
DNA: TGCGCCAGCAGCTTAAATTCCGAACTGAATGGCGGCTACACCTTC

D: -
J: TRBJ2-1
size: many
V: TRBV29-1
CDR3: CSALNQAYNEQFF
DNA: TGCAGCGCTCTTAACCAGGCTTACAATGAGCAGTTCTTC

D: -
J: TRBJ2-5
size: many
V: TRBV4-3
CDR3: CASSQDLSNSGLPNQETQYF
DNA: TGCGCCAGCAGCCAAGACTTGAGTAATTCAGGACTACCGAACCAAGAGACCCAGTACTTC

D: -
J: TRBJ1-1
size: many
V: TRBV7-2
CDR3: CASSLFEVRVNTEAFF
DNA: TGTGCCAGCAGCTTATTCGAGGTCCGTGTGAACACTGAAGCTTTCTTT

D: -
J: TRBJ2-7
size: many
V: TRBV3-1
CDR3: CASSIYVGPSYEQYF
DNA: TGTGCCAGCAGCATCTACGTCGGGCCCTCCTACGAGCAGTACTTC

D: -
J: TRBJ1-2
size: many
V: TRBV12-3/TRBV12-4
CDR3: CASSSLGMGYGYTF
DNA: TGTGCCAGCAGCTCGCTAGGGATGGGCTATGGCTACACCTTC